These 19 T cell receptor beta chains were all obtained from the same sample, sequenced in a study of shared T cell receptors in the human thymus. Libraries were prepared by immunoSEQ multiplex PCR; TCRdb keeps only in-frame clonotypes and omits some of them. The sample lists 500,000 to 550,000 clones, approximately 80% occurring once. This sample was shared with a second study, whose subject was human thymus T cells.

The sample was thymocytes. The receptors stem from a boy under two years old with a congenital heart defect.

The rearrangement uses TRBV20-1 and TRBJ1-5; D is undetermined. This CDR3 spans 10 amino acids. The V gene lost 5 bases and the J gene lost 9 bases, with 8 bases spanning the gap. Germline V lookup: CDR1 DFQATT, CDR2 SNEGSKA (reference sequence). The CDR3 coding sequence is TGCAGTGCTCTTAGCTCGCCCCAGCATTTT. This sequence encodes CSALSSPQHF.

This clone came up once. The chain is built from TRBV5-6 and TRBJ2-5; 8 bases are a match to TRBD2. The J call may be wrong; the DNA end is better matched by TRBJ2-7. CDR3 length: 15 amino acids. CDR1 is SGHDT and CDR2 is YYEEEE in the germline V gene. DNA of the CDR3: TGTGCCAGCAGCTTGGATAGCGGGACTCGCATCGAGCAGTACTTC. The encoded protein is CASSLDSGTRIEQYF.

The chain uses TRBV10-2 and TRBJ2-1; 9 bases fit TRBD1. The CDR3 is 17 residues long. Per the germline V gene, CDR1 is WSHSY and CDR2 is SAAADI. V shed 6 bases and J 1 base; nucleotides not matched to a gene: 10. The CDR3 is CASRWPGTGNSYNEQFF. Written as DNA, the CDR3 is TGCGCCAGCAGATGGCCCGGGACAGGGAATTCCTACAATGAGCAGTTCTTC.

The chain is built from TRBV29-1 and TRBJ2-1; 10 bases match TRBD2. Per germline, CDR1 SQVTM and CDR2 ANQGSEA. Losses at the gene ends were 5 bases for V and 4 bases for J; bases not matched to a gene: 11. This CDR3 is built from 16 residues. CDR3 nucleotide sequence: TGCAGCGTTACCCGTCAGCGGGAGGGCCCATACAATGAGCAGTTCTTC. Translated, it gives CSVTRQREGPYNEQFF.

CDR3 sequence reads: CASSADKPDTQYF. Written as DNA, the CDR3 is TGTGCCAGCAGCGCCGACAAGCCAGATACGCAGTATTTT. The chain recombines TRBV9 with TRBJ2-3; D gene unclear. The CDR3 has 13 amino acids. Per germline, CDR1 SGDLS and CDR2 YYNGEE. Deletions cut 3 bases from V and 4 bases from J, with 9 bases between.

This clone occurred a few times. The chain employs TRBV5-8 and TRBJ2-1; the match to TRBD2 covers 7 bases. The CDR3 sequence is 14 residues long. The junction had 9 bases not matched to a gene; V was cut back by 9 bases and J by 3 bases. Germline V gene lookup returns CDR1 SGHTS and CDR2 YDEGEE. The CDR3 here is CAIPWEGSYNEQFF. In nucleotides, the CDR3 is TGTGCCATCCCCTGGGAGGGGAGCTACAATGAGCAGTTCTTC.

A few counts support this clone. The rearrangement joins TRBV6-1 to TRBJ1-2; no firm D call. V lost 1 base and J 6 bases, leaving 6 bases between the germline ends. The CDR3 has 12 amino acids. The germline V gene has CDR1 MNHNS and CDR2 SASEGT. The CDR3 DNA sequence: TGTGCCAGCAGTGAAGTAGTAGATGGCTACACCTTC. Translated: CASSEVVDGYTF.

The chain carries TRBV30 and TRBJ1-4; 9 bases map to TRBD1. CDR1 and CDR2 from the germline V gene are GTSNPN and SVGIG (reference sequence). There are 18 residues in the CDR3. Trimming cost V 1 base and J 0 bases; bases outside gene matches: 9. The CDR3 DNA follows: TGTGCCTGGAGTGATCGACCGGGACAGGGTTCAACTAATGAAAAACTGTTTTTT. Translation: CAWSDRPGQGSTNEKLFF. The whole variable domain, remainder taken from reference TRBV30 and TRBJ1-4, is SQTIHQWPATLVQPVGSPLSLECTVEGTSNPNLYWYRQAAGRGLQLLFYSVGIGQISSEVPQNLSASRPQDRQFILSSKKLLLSDSGFYLCAWSDRPGQGSTNEKLFFGSGTQLSVL.

This clone was seen a handful of times. Other DNA variants within this sample encode the same CDR3. The genes are TRBV5-1 and TRBJ2-7; 7 positions agree with TRBD2. Trimming took 1 base from V and 4 from J; bases not matched to a gene: 20. This CDR3 region has 19 residues. Germline CDR1 reads SGHRS; CDR2 reads YFSETQ. The chain's CDR3 is CASSLTPHLVGGNYYEQYF. The CDR3 nucleotides are TGCGCCAGCAGCTTGACACCCCACCTCGTGGGGGGGAACTATTACGAGCAGTACTTC.

This clone was seen only once. This sequence joins TRBV28 and TRBJ2-5; 10 bases match TRBD2. The J segment lost 5 bases and the V segment lost 5 bases, leaving 11 bases of the junction unmatched. Germline values: CDR1 MDHEN, CDR2 SYDVKM. The CDR3 has 16 amino acids. This chain's CDR3 is CASSPTSGVREETQYF. For the CDR3, the DNA is TGTGCCAGCAGTCCCACTAGCGGGGTCCGAGAGGAGACCCAGTACTTC.

Here the CDR3 reads CASSQDTDGTGWHYHEKLFF. CDR3 nucleotides: TGCGCCAGCAGCCAAGACACGGACGGGACAGGGTGGCACTATCATGAAAAACTGTTTTTT. This chain connects TRBV4-3 to TRBJ1-4; 9 bases match TRBD1. V lost 0 bases and J lost 6; bases outside the gene matches: 17. Per germline, CDR1 LGHNA and CDR2 YSLEER. CDR3 length: 20 amino acids.

The chain is built from TRBV7-9 and TRBJ2-5; the D gene is possibly TRBD2 (5 bases). The CDR3 runs 15 residues. Germline V gene sequence: CDR1 SEHNR, CDR2 FQNEAQ (reference sequence). Trimming stripped 6 bases from V and 6 bases from J, with 20 bases between. CDR3 in DNA: TGTGCCAGCAGTCCTCTACTAGTCAAGAAACAGACCCAGTACTTC. Translated, it gives CASSPLLVKKQTQYF.

The V call is TRBV6-5, the J call TRBJ1-3; perhaps TRBD1 as D (6 bases). The V and J ends lost 6 bases and 2 bases respectively, with 14 bases between them. The CDR3 length is 15 residues. Looked up from germline, CDR1 is MNHEY and CDR2 is SVGAGI. The CDR3 coding sequence is TGTGCCAGCAGCCATTCAGGGGCACCTGGAAACACCATATATTTT. Translated, it gives CASSHSGAPGNTIYF.

The chain employs TRBV27 and TRBJ2-2, with D unresolved. The V gene lost 3 bases and the J gene lost 1 base, with 3 bases spanning the gap. This CDR3 is built from 13 residues. The V gene's germline CDR1 is MNHEY and CDR2 SMNVEV (reference sequence). CDR3 in DNA: TGTGCCAGCAGTTTCGGGAACACCGGGGAGCTGTTTTTT. This translates into CASSFGNTGELFF.

J is TRBJ1-1 and V is TRBV25-1, with D possibly TRBD1 on 5 matching bases. CDR3 length equals 14 residues. Germline CDR1 MGHDK, CDR2 SYGVNS. The ends were cut back, 5 bases at V and 10 bases at J, with 20 bases in the middle. The CDR3 DNA is TGTGCCAGCAGTCAACCGGGACTCCTTAAGTTAGCTTTCTTT. Translation: CASSQPGLLKLAFF.

The rearrangement links TRBV11-3 to TRBJ2-7; 8 bases are a match to TRBD2. V dropped 1 base and J dropped 4; count of bases not matched to a gene: 21. Germline V lookup: CDR1 SGHNT, CDR2 YENEEA. There are 20 residues in the CDR3. CDR3 protein: CASSLGFTPGFKRERYEQYF. CDR3 bases: TGTGCCAGCAGCTTAGGATTTACTCCCGGGTTCAAGCGGGAGAGGTACGAGCAGTACTTC.

The rearrangement links TRBV4-3 to TRBJ1-3, with D tentatively TRBD1 (6 bases). This CDR3 is built from 17 residues. The germline V gene encodes CDR1 LGHNA and CDR2 YSLEER. Trimming cost V 8 bases and J 0 bases, with 20 bases left between them. For the CDR3, the DNA is TGCGCCAGCGCTTCCGGAGCAGGGGCCATCTCTGGAAACACCATATATTTT. This encodes CASASGAGAISGNTIYF.

The V gene is TRBV5-8, the J gene TRBJ2-4; 9 positions agree with TRBD2. The CDR3 runs to 18 residues. The V gene end was trimmed by 2 bases and the J gene end by 0 bases; junction bases not matched to a gene: 9. Germline V gives CDR1 SGHTS, CDR2 YDEGEE. DNA for the CDR3: TGTGCCAGCAGCTTCGCTAGCGGGATGAGTCTAGCCAAAAACATTCAGTACTTC. Its translation is CASSFASGMSLAKNIQYF.

This clone was found once. The chain has TRBV12-5 and TRBJ1-2; D is uncertain. V lost 2 bases and J lost 4, with 14 bases in between. This CDR3 contains 15 residues. Germline V gene sequence: CDR1 LGHNT, CDR2 FRNRAP. CDR3: CASGLLPPWSYGYTF. Written as DNA, the CDR3 is TGTGCTAGTGGTTTGCTCCCTCCTTGGAGCTATGGCTACACCTTC.